A single sample gave rise to the 21 T cell receptor beta chains below, sequenced in a study of T-cell reconstitution after alpha-beta-depleted transplantation in children. Unique molecular identifiers were used in preparing the TCRbeta library. Via MiXCR, TCRdb re-called the PCR reads, giving one row per CDR3 protein. The data contain nearly 550,000 distinct CDR3 sequences, around 20% of them singletons. The specimen was PBMCs from the stem cell graft donor, collected from the stem cell graft. The receptors shown here come from a human donor who donated a stem cell graft to a child with acute lymphoblastic leukemia.

The J gene is TRBJ2-6, the V gene TRBV11-2; D is possibly TRBD1 (5 bases). The V end was cut by 4 bases, the J end by 2 bases, with 21 bases between. CDR1 is SGHAT, CDR2 FQNNGV, per germline. CDR3 length: 19 amino acids. The CDR3 nucleotides read TGTGCCAGCAGCTCCCTGGTGAGACAGCCCACTACTGGGGCCAACGTCCTGACTTTC. This translates into CASSSLVRQPTTGANVLTF.

The chain employs TRBV9 and TRBJ2-5; TRBD2 agrees at 14 bases. V shed 3 bases and J 5 bases; nucleotides not matched to a gene: 12. Germline-derived CDR1 and CDR2 are SGDLS and YYNGEE. This CDR3 has 18 amino acids. In DNA, the CDR3 is TGTGCCAGCAGCGCCCGACCGGGACTAGCGGGGGATTGGGAGACCCAGTACTTC. This sequence encodes CASSARPGLAGDWETQYF.

V is TRBV12-3 or TRBV12-4 and J is TRBJ1-2; D unresolved. The CDR3 totals 13 residues. With 5 bases removed from V and 8 bases from J, the gap between germline ends came to 15 bases. The CDR3 is CASSPLGVGGYTF. The CDR3 DNA reads TGTGCCAGCAGTCCGCTTGGGGTGGGGGGCTACACCTTC.

V usage is TRBV20-1 and J usage is TRBJ2-3, with a possible D match to TRBD2 (5 bases). Trimming left V 3 bases short and J 0 bases short, with 22 bases between. The V gene's germline CDR1 is DFQATT and CDR2 SNEGSKA (reference sequence). This CDR3 region has 18 residues. CDR3 sequence (DNA): TGCAGTGCTAGTCCCAATATCCCGGGCAGCGGTAGCACAGATACGCAGTATTTT. This encodes CSASPNIPGSGSTDTQYF.

The CDR3 coding sequence is TGTGCCAGCAGCTTATTGGCAGCGGAGCCTAACACCGGGGAGCTGTTTTTT. As protein: CASSLLAAEPNTGELFF. This chain links TRBV7-2 with TRBJ2-2, with D tentatively TRBD2 (5 bases). V lost 2 bases and J lost 2, with 15 bases in between. The V gene's germline CDR1 is SGHTA and CDR2 FQGNSA. The CDR3 runs to 17 residues. The entire variable domain, with the rest obtained from reference TRBV7-2 and TRBJ2-2, is as follows: GAGVSQSPSNKVTEKGKDVELRCDPISGHTALYWYRQSLGQGLEFLIYFQGNSAPDKSGLPSDRFSAERTGGSVSTLTIQRTQQEDSAVYLCASSLLAAEPNTGELFFGEGSRLTVL.

This clonotype was seen only a few times. The CDR3 DNA reads as TGTGCCAGCAGTTTAGTAGACACCCAATTCGGGGAGCTGTTTTTT. Translation: CASSLVDTQFGELFF. V is TRBV12-3 or TRBV12-4 and J is TRBJ2-2, with D unclear. CDR3 length equals 15 residues. The V and J ends lost 1 base and 7 bases respectively, with 13 bases between them.

This chain connects TRBV5-6 to TRBJ2-1; perhaps TRBD2 as D (7 bases). The CDR3 is 15 amino acids. Germline values: CDR1 SGHDT, CDR2 YYEEEE. V dropped 4 bases and J dropped 6 bases, with 17 bases sitting between them. The CDR3 region is CASSHRGGLGNEQFF. Here the CDR3 DNA reads TGTGCCAGCAGCCATAGGGGGGGGCTTGGCAATGAGCAGTTCTTC.

This clonotype was seen ten or more times. V and J are TRBV3-1 and TRBJ1-5, with 10 bases fitting TRBD1. CDR1 is LGHDT and CDR2 is YNNKEL in the germline V gene (reference sequence). This CDR3 has 16 amino acids. V lost 6 bases to trimming and J lost 1 base; unmatched junction nucleotides: 6. CDR3 protein: CASSRTGGRSNQPQHF. The CDR3, as DNA: TGTGCCAGCAGTCGGACAGGGGGTAGGAGCAATCAGCCCCAGCATTTT.

The chain is built from TRBV6-4 and TRBJ1-6; a weak D match, TRBD1 (5 bases). The CDR3 extends over 14 amino acids. With 6 bases removed from V and 6 bases from J, the gap between germline ends came to 12 bases. Germline assignment: CDR1 MRHNA and CDR2 SNTAGT. CDR3 DNA: TGTGCCAGCAGCCTCGGGGGACCTAATTCACCCCTCCACTTT. The encoded protein is CASSLGGPNSPLHF.

This clonotype has a handful of counts. The CDR3 region is CSAKDRGKNTEAFF. Written as DNA, the CDR3 is TGCAGTGCGAAGGACAGGGGGAAGAACACTGAAGCTTTCTTT. This chain uses TRBV20-1 with TRBJ1-1, with TRBD1 matching 10 bases. The J segment lost 1 base and the V segment lost 6 bases, leaving 5 bases of the junction unmatched. CDR1 DFQATT and CDR2 SNEGSKA come from the germline V gene (reference sequence). There are 14 residues in the CDR3.

This clonotype has at least ten counts. The V gene is TRBV7-9, the J gene TRBJ1-1, with 8 bases identical to TRBD1. J was trimmed by 4 bases and V by 5 bases; bases with no gene match: 9. This CDR3 has 15 amino acids. Looked up from germline, CDR1 is SEHNR and CDR2 is FQNEAQ (reference sequence). The CDR3 here is CASSPWTGRVTEAFF. CDR3 bases: TGTGCCAGCAGCCCATGGACAGGGAGGGTCACTGAAGCTTTCTTT. Combining the CDR3 with reference TRBV7-9 and TRBJ1-1 gives the whole variable domain DTGVSQNPRHKITKRGQNVTFRCDPISEHNRLYWYRQTLGQGPEFLTYFQNEAQLEKSRLLSDRFSAERPKGSFSTLEIQRTEQGDSAMYLCASSPWTGRVTEAFFGQGTRLTVV.

This chain connects TRBV5-1 to TRBJ2-5, with a possible D match to TRBD1 (5 bases). The CDR3 has 13 residues. Germline V gene data show CDR1 as SGHRS and CDR2 as YFSETQ. V was shortened by 2 bases and J by 4 bases, with 9 bases between the two germline ends. In DNA, the CDR3 is TGCGCCAGCAGCTTTGTGGGGCCAGAGACCCAGTACTTC. Amino acid sequence: CASSFVGPETQYF.

The V and J genes are TRBV7-9 and TRBJ2-7; tentative D call: TRBD1 (5 bases). The germline gives CDR1 SEHNR, CDR2 FQNEAQ (reference sequence). V was pared by 1 base and J by 2 bases, with 12 bases between. There are 15 residues in the CDR3. The CDR3 is CASSLEAGATYEQYF. Here the CDR3 DNA reads TGTGCCAGCAGCTTAGAGGCTGGGGCCACCTACGAGCAGTACTTC. Looking up the rest from reference TRBV7-9 and TRBJ2-7 gives the full variable domain: DTGVSQNPRHKITKRGQNVTFRCDPISEHNRLYWYRQTLGQGPEFLTYFQNEAQLEKSRLLSDRFSAERPKGSFSTLEIQRTEQGDSAMYLCASSLEAGATYEQYFGPGTRLTVT.

The V call is TRBV30, the J call TRBJ2-7; D might be TRBD1 (6 bases). The germline V gene has CDR1 GTSNPN and CDR2 SVGIG (reference sequence). CDR3 size: 13 residues. Trimming stripped 0 bases from V and 2 bases from J, with 8 bases between. The CDR3 region has the DNA TGTGCCTGGAGTGTACAGGGTACCTACGAGCAGTACTTC. Encoded protein: CAWSVQGTYEQYF.

The CDR3 nucleotides read TGCAGTGCGACTAGCGGAACCTACAATGAGCAGTTCTTC. Translated, it gives CSATSGTYNEQFF. V and J are TRBV20-1 and TRBJ2-1, with TRBD2 matching 9 bases. The ends lost 6 bases at V and 2 bases at J; junction bases unmatched: 2. Germline values: CDR1 DFQATT, CDR2 SNEGSKA (reference sequence). The CDR3 runs to 13 residues.

The table lists this clonotype with a few counts. This chain connects TRBV25-1 to TRBJ2-7, with TRBD1 matching 7 bases. The ends lost 6 bases at V and 5 bases at J; junction bases unmatched: 7. This CDR3 has 13 residues. Looked up from germline, CDR1 is MGHDK and CDR2 is SYGVNS. The CDR3 DNA follows: TGTGCCAGCAGCTCCGGGACAGACAACGAGCAGTACTTC. Its translation: CASSSGTDNEQYF.

The chain links TRBV20-1 to TRBJ1-1, with D unclear. V lost 1 base to trimming and J lost 7 bases, with 10 bases between them. The CDR3 covers 12 residues. The V gene's germline CDR1 is DFQATT and CDR2 SNEGSKA (reference sequence). The CDR3: CSARADGVEAFF. Here the CDR3 DNA reads TGCAGTGCTAGAGCCGACGGGGTTGAAGCTTTCTTT.

This clonotype has only a few counts. The chain carries TRBV6-1 and TRBJ1-1, with D unresolved. Trimming took off 7 bases at V and 0 bases at J, with 9 bases between the two ends. Germline CDR1 and CDR2: MNHNS and SASEGT. The length of the CDR3 is 13 residues. The CDR3 DNA reads as TGTGCCAGCATGGGAACCCTGAACACTGAAGCTTTCTTT. It specifies CASMGTLNTEAFF.

A note on this clonotype: A much larger clone differs by one base, so this may be a read error. V and J are TRBV5-1 and TRBJ2-7, with TRBD1 matching 7 bases. Germline CDR1 is SGHRS and CDR2 is YFSETQ. The CDR3 is made up of 13 amino acids. CDR3: CDSSAGGPYEQYF. The CDR3 DNA is TGCGACAGCAGCGCAGGGGGACCCTACGAGCAGTACTTC.

The CDR3 region has the DNA TGCAGTGCTAGTGGTTTAGCGGGAGGGAAAATTACCTACAATGAGCAGTTCTTC. Translating gives CSASGLAGGKITYNEQFF. The chain is built from TRBV20-1 and TRBJ2-1; 11 bases line up with TRBD2. CDR3 length: 18 residues. V lost 3 bases, J lost 2 bases, and 12 bases stayed unmatched. Germline lookup yields CDR1 DFQATT and CDR2 SNEGSKA (reference sequence).

The chain has TRBV7-8 and TRBJ2-5; TRBD2 matches at 8 bases. V was clipped by 2 bases and J by 4 bases; unmatched bases: 9. The CDR3 runs to 16 residues. Germline V lookup: CDR1 SGHVS, CDR2 FQNEAQ. The chain's CDR3 is CASSLFSTSVLETQYF. The CDR3 DNA reads TGTGCCAGCAGCTTATTCTCGACTAGCGTGTTAGAGACCCAGTACTTC.